This T cell receptor (beta chain) was sequenced in a study of control samples from healthy donors and cancer patients (dated by TCRdb to the early 2020s). Library construction relied on the immunoSEQ multiplex PCR assay. TCRdb re-hosts the immuneACCESS table, in-frame sequences only. Its copies lack some clones; in the studies checked, an unresolved V gene accounts for under half of them, and the cause for the rest is not known. Counted in this sample were about 170,000 clones; roughly 89% of them appeared once. The ten largest account for approximately 1.5% of the sample. V has 0 bases trimmed and J has 4 bases trimmed; junction bases matching no gene number 5. There are 16 amino acids in the CDR3, from cysteine to phenylalanine inclusive. Only CDR3 DNA is held: 48 bases, read in frame from base 1. Via the germline V gene, CDR1 is SGDLS and CDR2 YYNGEE. Points on this clone: The antigen this receptor binds is unknown. No base-level quality is on record; no much larger clone is a single base apart.

The chain was built from TRBV9 and TRBJ2-2; a stretch of 8 junction bases matches TRBD2. This receptor was taken from a woman in her 30s in good health. Sequencing was performed on blood. The CDR3 protein sequence reads: CASSVGLAGATGELFF. The sequenced DNA is TGTGCCAGCAGCGTAGGGCTAGCGGGTGCCACCGGGGAGCTGTTTTTT.